The present entry profiles one T cell receptor beta chain with its context. This clonotype was recorded at least ten times. Its antigen remains undetermined. Base qualities are not at hand, and no much larger clone is one base apart. This sample stems from a study of blood T cells in healthy people across ages (dated by TCRdb to about 2015). Context from the whole study: In model experiments, template switching captured roughly one uniquely barcoded TCR beta cDNA molecule for every two T cells. Age-related changes in TCR beta repertoire diversity were measured in the study by deep sequencing normalized with unique cDNA molecular identifiers. The donors were divided into four age groups: young (average approximately 16 years), middle-aged (about 39), aged (62) and long-lived (roughly 82). To avoid experimental bias, donors of different ages were spread randomly across the sequencing lanes. Two additional independent replicas of 1 million unique cDNA reads from the same blood draw were analyzed for two donors (one aged 18 to 30 and one aged 80 or older). The paper as a whole reports these results and caveats: Estimates of total diversity based on one million sequenced T cells were considered lower bounds and underestimates. The long-lived group showed more naive CD4+ T cells, fewer expanded clones and increased TCR diversity than the aged group, suggesting age selection. Donor CMV infection status was unknown, potentially confounding age-related changes in expanded clonotypes. There was a strong correlation between observed TCR beta diversity and the percentage of naive T cells measured by flow cytometry. Bulk unsorted PBMC profiling prevented conclusive comparison of naive and antigen-experienced compartments. As age increased, observed TCR beta diversity per million T cells dropped in a roughly linear way, and a significant reduction was already evident by age about 40.

Library creation used 5' RACE. Sequencing took place on an Illumina HiSeq 2500. The second PCR ran for roughly 7 to 12 cycles and used a J-beta primer mix along with a sample-barcoded 5' primer. A template-switch 5' adaptor carrying 12 random nucleotides introduced a unique molecular identifier onto each TCR beta cDNA molecule. Each sample yielded at least 2.5 million CDR3-containing paired-end reads. First-strand cDNA synthesis was performed from all RNA using the Mint cDNA synthesis kit, with priming by a TRBC-specific oligonucleotide. All cDNA was treated with uracil-DNA glycosylase and then went through a first 18-cycle PCR with the universal primers M1SS and BC2_uni_R. The published analysis was carried out like this. Normalization of each sample was performed by random selection of 1 million high-quality reads, each carrying a distinct molecular identifier. Instead of being binned into consensus sequences, reads with shared molecular identifiers were discarded. MiTCR, with a Q25 quality threshold and the strictest error-elimination algorithm, was used for CDR3 identification, clonotype clustering and error correction. Lower-bound total TCR beta diversity was estimated with a nonparametric unseen species model using Euler transformation. Using fastp at Q25 and MiXCR, TCRdb reprocessed the public reads and kept productive beta chains. Rows with one shared CDR3 protein collapse into an entry with the most common genes and DNA. The V and J calls here are based on TCRdb, not the publication. The sample table lists around 870,000 distinct CDR3 sequences, 29% of them with a count of one. The ten largest clones add up to roughly 17% of the sample.

Donors were a few dozen systemically healthy Caucasian individuals from Russia aged roughly 6 to 95 years. Roughly 9.5 milliliters of peripheral blood were drawn from each donor into EDTA-treated Vacutainer tubes. Ficoll-Paque density-gradient centrifugation was used to isolate PBMCs, with at least 6.5 million per sample. Trizol reagent was used to extract total RNA from the PBMCs, yielding at least 5 micrograms per sample. For every donor, an aliquot of PBMCs went through flow cytometry to measure the percentages of naive CD45RAhigh/CD27high T cells. Sequencing input: blood. This receptor was obtained from a woman of 80 years or more in good health.

The DNA is as follows: TGTGCCAGCAGCTTAATGGGGGCGGGAAATTCACCCCTCCACTTT. Translation gives CASSLMGAGNSPLHF. Here the chain combines TRBV7-2 and TRBJ1-6; TRBD1 is a possible D gene, resting on 6 matching bases. V loses 2 bases of germline sequence and J loses 7 bases, and the interval between the two ends is 12 bases. As encoded in the germline V gene, CDR1 is SGHTA while CDR2 is FQGNSA. Inclusive of the bounding cysteine and phenylalanine, the CDR3 is 15 residues long. Solely the CDR3 DNA is kept, with 45 bases framed from the first base.